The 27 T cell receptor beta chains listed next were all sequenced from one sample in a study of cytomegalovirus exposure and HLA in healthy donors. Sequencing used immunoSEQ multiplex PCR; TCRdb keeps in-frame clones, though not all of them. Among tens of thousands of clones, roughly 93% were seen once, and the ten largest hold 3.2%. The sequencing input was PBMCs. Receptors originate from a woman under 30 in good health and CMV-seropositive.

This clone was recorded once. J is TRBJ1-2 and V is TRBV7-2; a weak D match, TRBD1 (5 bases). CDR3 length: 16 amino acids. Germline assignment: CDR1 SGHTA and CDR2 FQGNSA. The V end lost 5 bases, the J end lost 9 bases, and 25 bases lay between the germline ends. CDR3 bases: TGTGCCAGCAGCCAAAGACAGACCATGCCGTTGACTCGCTACACCTTC. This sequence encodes CASSQRQTMPLTRYTF.

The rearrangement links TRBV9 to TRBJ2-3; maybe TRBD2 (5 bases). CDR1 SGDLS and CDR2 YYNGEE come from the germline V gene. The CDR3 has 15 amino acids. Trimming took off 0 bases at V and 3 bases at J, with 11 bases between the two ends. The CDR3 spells CASSVGVSETDTQYF. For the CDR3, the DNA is TGTGCCAGCAGCGTAGGGGTTAGCGAGACAGATACGCAGTATTTT.

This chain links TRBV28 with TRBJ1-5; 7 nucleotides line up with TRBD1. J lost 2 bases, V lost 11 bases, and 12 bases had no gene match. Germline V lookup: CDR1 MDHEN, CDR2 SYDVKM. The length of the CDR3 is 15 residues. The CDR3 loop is CAGRNDRAGNQPQHF. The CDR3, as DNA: TGTGCCGGACGAAACGACAGGGCGGGCAATCAGCCCCAGCATTTT.

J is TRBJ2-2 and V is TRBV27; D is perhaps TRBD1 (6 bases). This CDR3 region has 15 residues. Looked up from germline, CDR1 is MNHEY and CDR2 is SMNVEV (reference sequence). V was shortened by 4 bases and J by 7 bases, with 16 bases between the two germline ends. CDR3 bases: TGTGCCAGCAGTTCTCAAACAGGGTTGGGCGGGGAGCTGTTTTTT. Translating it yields CASSSQTGLGGELFF.

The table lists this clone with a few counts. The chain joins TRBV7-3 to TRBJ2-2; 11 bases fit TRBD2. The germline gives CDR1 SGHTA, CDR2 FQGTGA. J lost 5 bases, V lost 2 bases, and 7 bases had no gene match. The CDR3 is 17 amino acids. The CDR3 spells CASSLVGRLAGTGELFF. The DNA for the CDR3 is TGTGCCAGCAGCTTAGTGGGGCGACTAGCGGGAACCGGGGAGCTGTTTTTT.

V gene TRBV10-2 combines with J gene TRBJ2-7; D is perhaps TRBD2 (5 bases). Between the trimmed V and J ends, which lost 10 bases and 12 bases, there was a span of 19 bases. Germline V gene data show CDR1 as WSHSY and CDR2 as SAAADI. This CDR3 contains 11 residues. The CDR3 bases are TGCGCCACCCTTTCGGGATTCATAGGGTACTTC. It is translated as CATLSGFIGYF.

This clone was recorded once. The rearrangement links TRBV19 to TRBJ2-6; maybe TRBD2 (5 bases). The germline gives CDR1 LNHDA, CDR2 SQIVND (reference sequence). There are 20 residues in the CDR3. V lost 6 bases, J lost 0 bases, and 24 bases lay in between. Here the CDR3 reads CASSPGLEVSSSSGANVLTF. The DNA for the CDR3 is TGTGCCAGTAGCCCTGGTTTGGAGGTCAGCTCATCCTCTGGGGCCAACGTCCTGACTTTC.

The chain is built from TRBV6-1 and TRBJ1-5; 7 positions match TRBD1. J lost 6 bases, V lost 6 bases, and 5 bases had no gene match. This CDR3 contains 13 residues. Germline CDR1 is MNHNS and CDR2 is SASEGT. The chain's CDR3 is CASRNDRVQPQHF. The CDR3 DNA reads TGTGCCAGCAGGAACGACAGGGTTCAGCCCCAGCATTTT.

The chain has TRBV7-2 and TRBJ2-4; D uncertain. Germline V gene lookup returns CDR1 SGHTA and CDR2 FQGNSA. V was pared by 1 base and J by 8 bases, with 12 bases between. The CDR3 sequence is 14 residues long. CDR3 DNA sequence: TGTGCCAGCAGCTTAGTTCCGGGTATAGACATTCAGTACTTC. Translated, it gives CASSLVPGIDIQYF.

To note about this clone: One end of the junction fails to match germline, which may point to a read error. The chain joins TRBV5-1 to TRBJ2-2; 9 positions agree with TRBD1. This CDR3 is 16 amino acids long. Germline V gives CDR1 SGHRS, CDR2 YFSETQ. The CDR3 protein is CASSLNRGRNIGELFF. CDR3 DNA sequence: TGCGCCAGCAGCCTAAACAGGGGGCGAAACATCGGGGAGCTGTTTTTT.

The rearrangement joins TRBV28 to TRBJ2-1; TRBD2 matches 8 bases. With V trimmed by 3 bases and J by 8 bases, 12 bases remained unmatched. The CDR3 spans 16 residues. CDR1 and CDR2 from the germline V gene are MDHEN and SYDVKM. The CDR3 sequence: CASSFISSGSGYEQFF. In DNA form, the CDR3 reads TGTGCCAGCAGTTTTATTTCCAGCGGGAGCGGTTATGAGCAGTTCTTC.

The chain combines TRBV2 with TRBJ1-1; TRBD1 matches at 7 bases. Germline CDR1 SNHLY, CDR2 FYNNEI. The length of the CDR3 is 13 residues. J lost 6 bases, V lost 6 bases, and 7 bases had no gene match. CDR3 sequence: CASRTDRVSEAFF. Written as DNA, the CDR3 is TGTGCCAGCAGGACCGACAGGGTGTCTGAAGCTTTCTTT.

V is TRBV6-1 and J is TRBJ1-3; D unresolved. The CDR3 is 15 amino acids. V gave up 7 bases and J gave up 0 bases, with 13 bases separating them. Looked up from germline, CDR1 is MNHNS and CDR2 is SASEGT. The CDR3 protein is CASIPLRISGNTIYF. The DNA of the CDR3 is TGTGCCAGCATCCCGTTGAGGATCTCTGGAAACACCATATATTTT.

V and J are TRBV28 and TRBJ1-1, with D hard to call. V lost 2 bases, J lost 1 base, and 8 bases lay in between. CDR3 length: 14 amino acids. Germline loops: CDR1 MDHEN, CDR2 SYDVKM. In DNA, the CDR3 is TGTGCCAGCAGTTTAACCAGTTGGAACACTGAAGCTTTCTTT. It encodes CASSLTSWNTEAFF.

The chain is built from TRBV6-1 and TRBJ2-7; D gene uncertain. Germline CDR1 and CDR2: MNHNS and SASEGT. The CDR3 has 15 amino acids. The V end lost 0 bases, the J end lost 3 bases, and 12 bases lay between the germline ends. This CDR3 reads CASSEAPQSYYEQYF. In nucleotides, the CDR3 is TGTGCCAGCAGTGAAGCGCCACAGAGTTACTACGAGCAGTACTTC.

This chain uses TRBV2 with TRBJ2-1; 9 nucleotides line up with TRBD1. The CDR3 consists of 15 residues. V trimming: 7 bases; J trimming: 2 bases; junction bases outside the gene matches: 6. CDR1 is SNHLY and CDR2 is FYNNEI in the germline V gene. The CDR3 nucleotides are TGTGCCAGCACACCCGACAGGGGGGCCTACAATGAGCAGTTCTTC. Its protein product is CASTPDRGAYNEQFF.

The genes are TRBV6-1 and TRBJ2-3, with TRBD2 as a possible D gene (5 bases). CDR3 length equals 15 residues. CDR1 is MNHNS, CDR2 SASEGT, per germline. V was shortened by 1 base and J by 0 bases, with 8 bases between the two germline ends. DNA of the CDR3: TGTGCCAGCAGTGAAGGAGGGAGCAGCACAGATACGCAGTATTTT. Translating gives CASSEGGSSTDTQYF.

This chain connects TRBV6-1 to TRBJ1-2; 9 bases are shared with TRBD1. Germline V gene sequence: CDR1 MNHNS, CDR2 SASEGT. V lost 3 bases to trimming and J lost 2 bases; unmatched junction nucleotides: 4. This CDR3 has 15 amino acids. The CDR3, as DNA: TGTGCCAGCAGTGAGACCGGGACAGGGAACTATGGCTACACCTTC. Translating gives CASSETGTGNYGYTF.

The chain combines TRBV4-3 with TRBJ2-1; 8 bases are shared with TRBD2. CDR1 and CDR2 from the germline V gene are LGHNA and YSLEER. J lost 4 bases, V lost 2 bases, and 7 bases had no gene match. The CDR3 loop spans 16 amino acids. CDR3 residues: CASSQNQREPYNEQFF. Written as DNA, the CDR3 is TGCGCCAGCAGCCAAAATCAGCGGGAGCCTTACAATGAGCAGTTCTTC.

The CDR3 DNA reads as TGTGCCAGTAGTGCTAGGAACACCGGGGAGCTGTTTTTT. This sequence encodes CASSARNTGELFF. This sequence joins TRBV19 and TRBJ2-2; D is ambiguous. Germline V gives CDR1 LNHDA, CDR2 SQIVND (reference sequence). Trimming shortened V by 5 bases and J by 1 base, and 5 bases separated the two germline ends. The length of the CDR3 is 13 residues.

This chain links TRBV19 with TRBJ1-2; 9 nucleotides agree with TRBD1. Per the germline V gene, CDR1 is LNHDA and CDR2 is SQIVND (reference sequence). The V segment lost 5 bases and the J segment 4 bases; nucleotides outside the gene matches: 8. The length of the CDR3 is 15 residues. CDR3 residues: CASSPPGQGFYGYTF. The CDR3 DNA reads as TGTGCCAGTAGTCCTCCGGGACAGGGATTCTATGGCTACACCTTC.

In nucleotides, the CDR3 is TGTGCCAGCTCCCCGGACAGGCAGAACACTGAAGCTTTCTTT. The encoded protein is CASSPDRQNTEAFF. The rearrangement uses TRBV19 and TRBJ1-1, with 7 bases matching TRBD1. This CDR3 is built from 14 residues. After removal of 9 bases from V and 1 base from J, the junction contained 8 bases not matched to a gene. The germline CDR1 and CDR2 sequences are LNHDA and SQIVND (reference sequence).

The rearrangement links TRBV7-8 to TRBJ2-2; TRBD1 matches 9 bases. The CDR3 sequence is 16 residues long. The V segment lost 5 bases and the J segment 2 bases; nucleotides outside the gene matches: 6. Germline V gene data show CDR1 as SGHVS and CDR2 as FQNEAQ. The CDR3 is CASSHRDRANTGELFF. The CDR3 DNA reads TGTGCCAGCAGCCATAGGGACAGGGCCAACACCGGGGAGCTGTTTTTT. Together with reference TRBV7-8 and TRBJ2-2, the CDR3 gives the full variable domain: GAGVSQSPRYKVAKRGQDVALRCDPISGHVSLFWYQQALGQGPEFLTYFQNEAQLDKSGLPSDRFFAERPEGSVSTLKIQRTQQEDSAVYLCASSHRDRANTGELFFGEGSRLTVL.

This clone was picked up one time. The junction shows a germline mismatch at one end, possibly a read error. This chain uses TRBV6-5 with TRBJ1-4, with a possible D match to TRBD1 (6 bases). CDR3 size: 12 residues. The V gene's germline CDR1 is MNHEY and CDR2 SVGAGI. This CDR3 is CASSYARQDPTF. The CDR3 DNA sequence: TGTGCCAGCAGTTACGCAAGACAGGATCCGACTTTT.

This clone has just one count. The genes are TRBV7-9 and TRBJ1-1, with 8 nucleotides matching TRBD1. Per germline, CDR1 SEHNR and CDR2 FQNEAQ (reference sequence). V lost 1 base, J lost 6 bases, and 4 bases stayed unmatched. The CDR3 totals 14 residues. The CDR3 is CASSLGGQGPEAFF. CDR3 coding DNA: TGTGCCAGCAGCTTAGGCGGACAGGGACCTGAAGCTTTCTTT. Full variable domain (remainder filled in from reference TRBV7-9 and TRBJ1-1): DTGVSQNPRHKITKRGQNVTFRCDPISEHNRLYWYRQTLGQGPEFLTYFQNEAQLEKSRLLSDRFSAERPKGSFSTLEIQRTEQGDSAMYLCASSLGGQGPEAFFGQGTRLTVV.

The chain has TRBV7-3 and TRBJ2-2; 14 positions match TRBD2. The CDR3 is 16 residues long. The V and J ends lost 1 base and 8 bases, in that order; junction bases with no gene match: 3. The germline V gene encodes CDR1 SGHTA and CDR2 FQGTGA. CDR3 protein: CASSLMGTSGSGELFF. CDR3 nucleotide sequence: TGTGCCAGCAGCTTAATGGGGACTAGCGGGAGTGGGGAGCTGTTTTTT. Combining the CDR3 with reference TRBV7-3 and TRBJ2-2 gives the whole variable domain GAGVSQTPSNKVTEKGKYVELRCDPISGHTALYWYRQSLGQGPEFLIYFQGTGAADDSGLPNDRFFAVRPEGSVSTLKIQRTERGDSAVYLCASSLMGTSGSGELFFGEGSRLTVL.

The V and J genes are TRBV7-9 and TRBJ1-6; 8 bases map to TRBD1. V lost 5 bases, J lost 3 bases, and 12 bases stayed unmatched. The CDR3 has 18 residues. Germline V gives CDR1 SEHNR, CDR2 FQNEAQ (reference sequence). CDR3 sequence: CASSVPGTGSDYNSPLHF. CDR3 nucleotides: TGTGCCAGCAGCGTACCCGGGACAGGAAGCGACTATAATTCACCCCTCCACTTT.